The 30 T cell receptor beta chains in this list originate from one sample, sequenced in a study of CD8 T cells in Susac syndrome (dated by TCRdb to the late 2010s). Libraries were prepared through the immunoSEQ multiplex PCR assay. RNA was extracted using the RNeasy kit, and roughly 0.5 to 1 ug of the RNA was reverse transcribed with random hexamers. TCRdb reanalyzed the raw reads on its own, using fastp at Q25 for trimming and MiXCR for clone calling, and kept in-frame beta chains. Records with the same CDR3 protein are collapsed into one entry carrying the most frequent genes and DNA. The sample table shows about 110,000 distinct CDR3 sequences, and roughly 94% are seen once. The ten most abundant clones make up about 0.42% of the sample. The material sequenced was CD8+ T cells from PBMCs. Every receptor here comes from a human donor with Susac syndrome.

This sequence joins TRBV12-3 or TRBV12-4 and TRBJ2-1, with 10 nucleotides matching TRBD2. The J segment lost 3 bases and the V segment lost 5 bases, leaving 4 bases of the junction unmatched. The CDR3 length is 15 residues. For the CDR3, the DNA is TGTGCCAGCAGTGTACTAGCGGGGCTCTACAATGAGCAGTTCTTC. Translation: CASSVLAGLYNEQFF.

J is TRBJ1-1 and V is TRBV5-1; the D gene is possibly TRBD1 (6 bases). V lost 4 bases, J lost 0 bases, and 13 bases lay in between. Germline V gene data show CDR1 as SGHRS and CDR2 as YFSETQ. This CDR3 is 15 amino acids long. The CDR3 coding sequence is TGCGCCAGCAGCGGGGGCCTAAGGATGAACACTGAAGCTTTCTTT. It encodes CASSGGLRMNTEAFF.

The chain links TRBV15 to TRBJ2-1, with 8 bases fitting TRBD1. Germline CDR1 and CDR2: LNHNV and YYDKDF (reference sequence). The CDR3 is 16 amino acids. V gave up 0 bases and J gave up 9 bases; unmatched junction bases: 10. The CDR3 is CATSRDRGTGSGEQFF. In DNA, the CDR3 is TGTGCCACCAGCAGAGATCGGGGGACAGGTTCGGGTGAGCAGTTCTTC.

This chain joins TRBV12-3 or TRBV12-4 and TRBJ1-2, with a possible D match to TRBD1 (5 bases). The CDR3 is 15 residues long. Trimming removed 3 bases from V and 3 bases from J, with 14 bases in between. The CDR3 reads CASSFPEGRDYGYTF. For the CDR3, the DNA is TGTGCCAGCAGTTTCCCCGAGGGGCGGGACTATGGCTACACCTTC.

V is TRBV7-9 and J is TRBJ1-5; perhaps TRBD1 as D (6 bases). Trimming took off 1 base at V and 3 bases at J, with 10 bases between the two ends. Germline CDR1 is SEHNR and CDR2 is FQNEAQ (reference sequence). The CDR3 is 15 residues long. The CDR3 region is CASSLGGQDNQPQHF. The CDR3 DNA reads as TGTGCCAGCAGCTTAGGGGGGCAGGACAATCAGCCCCAGCATTTT.

The gene calls are TRBV20-1 and TRBJ2-3; D unclear. V was trimmed by 5 bases and J by 7 bases, leaving 7 bases between them. Germline V gene sequence: CDR1 DFQATT, CDR2 SNEGSKA (reference sequence). There are 10 residues in the CDR3. CDR3 residues: CSAAANTQYF. The CDR3 nucleotides read TGCAGTGCTGCAGCGAATACGCAGTATTTT.

The chain carries TRBV20-1 and TRBJ2-7; possibly TRBD2 for D (6 bases). The CDR3 is made up of 14 amino acids. CDR1 and CDR2 (germline): DFQATT, SNEGSKA (reference sequence). Trimming pared 0 bases from V and 2 bases from J, leaving 11 bases between. The CDR3 is CSARDDGGAYEQYF. CDR3 nucleotides: TGCAGTGCTAGAGATGATGGAGGGGCCTACGAGCAGTACTTC.

In its sample, this clonotype was seen once. This rearrangement joins TRBV6-5 to TRBJ2-3; the D gene could be TRBD1 or TRBD2 (6 bases each). Germline V CDR1 and CDR2: MNHEY, SVGAGI. V was shortened by 8 bases and J by 4 bases, with 19 bases between the two germline ends. The CDR3 is made up of 15 amino acids. The CDR3 sequence is CASYWGAALPDTQYF. The CDR3 nucleotides read TGTGCCAGCTACTGGGGGGCTGCACTCCCAGATACGCAGTATTTT.

The rearrangement uses TRBV29-1 and TRBJ1-2; perhaps TRBD1 as D (5 bases). Trimming left V 4 bases short and J 7 bases short, with 16 bases between. The germline V gene encodes CDR1 SQVTM and CDR2 ANQGSEA. The CDR3 spans 13 residues. CDR3 sequence (DNA): TGCAGCGTTGGCCCGAAGGGTCAGGGTGGCTACACCTTC. This sequence encodes CSVGPKGQGGYTF.

The V gene is TRBV13, the J gene TRBJ2-7; 7 bases agree with TRBD1. The germline gives CDR1 PRHDT, CDR2 FYEKMQ (reference sequence). The length of the CDR3 is 14 residues. Trimming cost V 5 bases and J 0 bases; bases outside gene matches: 4. CDR3 amino acids: CASSRDSPSYEQYF. As DNA, the CDR3 is TGTGCCAGCAGCCGGGACAGCCCCTCCTACGAGCAGTACTTC.

The chain combines TRBV5-1 with TRBJ1-1; D possibly corresponds to TRBD1 (5 bases). The ends were cut back, 1 base at V and 1 base at J, with 11 bases in the middle. Germline CDR1 and CDR2: SGHRS and YFSETQ. CDR3 length: 15 amino acids. The CDR3 DNA reads TGCGCCAGCAGCTTGTGGACACCGGGGAACACTGAAGCTTTCTTT. This translates into CASSLWTPGNTEAFF.

The chain links TRBV29-1 to TRBJ1-2; possibly TRBD1 for D (5 bases). V was pared by 6 bases and J by 4 bases, with 12 bases between. Germline-derived CDR1 and CDR2 are SQVTM and ANQGSEA. The CDR3 runs 12 residues. The CDR3, as DNA: TGCAGCGTCCATCATACAGGCTATGGCTACACCTTC. This codes for CSVHHTGYGYTF.

The chain uses TRBV29-1 and TRBJ2-1; D possibly uses TRBD1 or TRBD2 (5 bases each). V lost 2 bases and J 0 bases, leaving 8 bases between the germline ends. The CDR3 is 14 residues long. Germline lookup yields CDR1 SQVTM and CDR2 ANQGSEA. The CDR3: CSVEHGASYNEQFF. DNA of the CDR3: TGCAGCGTTGAACACGGGGCCTCCTACAATGAGCAGTTCTTC.

The chain joins TRBV9 to TRBJ2-1; 13 positions agree with TRBD2. Looked up from germline, CDR1 is SGDLS and CDR2 is YYNGEE. Losses at the gene ends were 4 bases for V and 7 bases for J; bases not matched to a gene: 11. The CDR3 has 17 amino acids. The CDR3 spells CASSTGTSGAAGNEQFF. The DNA for the CDR3 is TGTGCCAGCAGCACCGGGACTAGCGGGGCCGCTGGGAATGAGCAGTTCTTC.

The V gene is TRBV3-1, the J gene TRBJ2-1; perhaps TRBD1 as D (6 bases). V dropped 5 bases and J dropped 7 bases, with 12 bases sitting between them. Germline CDR1 LGHDT, CDR2 YNNKEL (reference sequence). The CDR3 totals 13 residues. The CDR3 DNA is TGTGCCAGCAGCGGATCGAGGGGGAATGAGCAGTTCTTC. It codes for CASSGSRGNEQFF.

V is TRBV6-2 or TRBV6-3 and J is TRBJ2-7; possibly TRBD2 for D (6 bases). This CDR3 is 14 amino acids long. Trimming pared 7 bases from V and 6 bases from J, leaving 19 bases between. CDR1 and CDR2 from the germline V gene are MNHEY and SVGEGT. The CDR3 DNA is TGTGCCAGCAATCCGGGGGACCTTCGCTTCGAGCAGTACTTC. This translates into CASNPGDLRFEQYF.

In its sample, this clonotype was seen once. The rearrangement joins TRBV7-9 to TRBJ1-5; maybe TRBD1 (5 bases). CDR1 is SEHNR, CDR2 FQNEAQ, per germline (reference sequence). This CDR3 comprises 14 residues. The V end lost 5 bases, the J end lost 5 bases, and 13 bases lay between the germline ends. The CDR3 DNA follows: TGTGCCAGCAGCCCGGCAGGGCCTCATCAGCCCCAGCATTTT. Encoded protein: CASSPAGPHQPQHF. The entire variable domain, with the rest obtained from reference TRBV7-9 and TRBJ1-5, is as follows: DTGVSQNPRHKITKRGQNVTFRCDPISEHNRLYWYRQTLGQGPEFLTYFQNEAQLEKSRLLSDRFSAERPKGSFSTLEIQRTEQGDSAMYLCASSPAGPHQPQHFGDGTRLSIL.

The chain recombines TRBV5-4 with TRBJ2-5; 7 bases fit TRBD1. Unmatched junction bases numbered 8, after V lost 0 bases and J lost 3 bases. The CDR3 is 16 amino acids. Germline V CDR1 and CDR2: SGHNT, YYREEE (reference sequence). CDR3 protein: CASSLGRDRRKETQYF. As DNA, the CDR3 is TGTGCCAGCAGCTTGGGCCGGGACAGAAGAAAAGAGACCCAGTACTTC.

The chain has TRBV13 and TRBJ1-2; D may be TRBD1 (6 bases). The germline V and J ends were trimmed by 2 bases and 0 bases, with 19 bases remaining between them. The CDR3 is 18 amino acids. Germline values: CDR1 PRHDT, CDR2 FYEKMQ (reference sequence). The CDR3 region has the DNA TGTGCCAGCAGCTTACCCGACAGGTCCCGCTGGACTAACTATGGCTACACCTTC. As protein: CASSLPDRSRWTNYGYTF.

This clonotype came up a few times. The V and J genes are TRBV13 and TRBJ2-3; unclear D gene. The V and J ends lost 0 bases and 2 bases respectively, with 3 bases between them. The CDR3 has 13 residues. Germline V gene sequence: CDR1 PRHDT, CDR2 FYEKMQ (reference sequence). CDR3 DNA: TGTGCCAGCAGCTTAGGGGTCACAGATACGCAGTATTTT. Its translation: CASSLGVTDTQYF.

The gene calls are TRBV20-1 and TRBJ2-5, with TRBD2 matching over 10 bases. The CDR3 spans 15 residues. With 6 bases clipped from V and 5 bases from J, the junction kept 12 bases outside the gene matches. Germline CDR1 reads DFQATT; CDR2 reads SNEGSKA (reference sequence). CDR3 coding DNA: TGCAGTGCCTCGGCTAGCGGGGGTCGCTGGGAGACCCAGTACTTC. Protein: CSASASGGRWETQYF.

This chain connects TRBV7-3 to TRBJ2-5; 8 bases fit TRBD2. The CDR3 runs 16 residues. The trim removed 1 base at V and 7 bases at J, leaving 11 bases unmatched. Germline-derived CDR1 and CDR2 are SGHTA and FQGTGA. The CDR3 is CASSLRSAGGPGTQYF. For the CDR3, the DNA is TGTGCCAGCAGCTTAAGATCGGCGGGGGGCCCAGGGACCCAGTACTTC. Full variable domain (outside the CDR3, taken from reference TRBV7-3 and TRBJ2-5): GAGVSQTPSNKVTEKGKYVELRCDPISGHTALYWYRQSLGQGPEFLIYFQGTGAADDSGLPNDRFFAVRPEGSVSTLKIQRTERGDSAVYLCASSLRSAGGPGTQYFGPGTRLLVL.

The J gene is TRBJ2-3, the V gene TRBV7-3, with 14 bases fitting TRBD2. The germline CDR1 and CDR2 sequences are SGHTA and FQGTGA. The CDR3 length is 19 residues. V lost 3 bases to trimming and J lost 0 bases; unmatched junction nucleotides: 8. The CDR3 sequence: CASSFLTSGGGSSTDTQYF. The CDR3 region has the DNA TGTGCCAGCAGCTTCCTGACTAGCGGGGGGGGTTCTAGCACAGATACGCAGTATTTT.

The chain combines TRBV4-3 with TRBJ1-1; D remains unclear. Germline lookup yields CDR1 LGHNA and CDR2 YSLEER. Trimming stripped 0 bases from V and 0 bases from J, with 8 bases between. The CDR3 sequence is 15 residues long. CDR3 protein: CASSQDLQVNTEAFF. The CDR3 bases are TGCGCCAGCAGCCAAGATTTGCAGGTGAACACTGAAGCTTTCTTT.

The CDR3: CSARGSSTNYGYTF. CDR3 in DNA: TGCAGTGCTAGAGGGTCCAGTACTAACTATGGCTACACCTTC. This chain uses TRBV20-1 with TRBJ1-2; D not certain. The CDR3 runs 14 residues. V lost 1 base, J lost 0 bases, and 9 bases lay in between. Germline CDR1 is DFQATT and CDR2 is SNEGSKA (reference sequence).

This clonotype appeared once. The genes are TRBV27 and TRBJ2-3; D ambiguous. Trimming cost V 0 bases and J 6 bases, with 10 bases left between them. CDR1 is MNHEY and CDR2 is SMNVEV in the germline V gene (reference sequence). This CDR3 region has 14 residues. CDR3 loop: CASSLSFIRDTQYF. The CDR3 nucleotides read TGTGCCAGCAGTTTATCGTTCATTAGGGATACGCAGTATTTT.

V gene TRBV20-1 combines with J gene TRBJ2-1, with D unclear. Germline CDR1 DFQATT, CDR2 SNEGSKA (reference sequence). This CDR3 region has 16 residues. The V gene lost 6 bases and the J gene lost 5 bases, with 23 bases spanning the gap. Here the CDR3 DNA reads TGCAGTGCCCGAGACGGTATAGTGCACCCTGACAATGAGCAGTTCTTC. Protein sequence: CSARDGIVHPDNEQFF.

The chain is built from TRBV29-1 and TRBJ1-1; D not certain. The CDR3 extends over 13 amino acids. Germline CDR1 SQVTM, CDR2 ANQGSEA. Trimming pared 6 bases from V and 7 bases from J, leaving 18 bases between. The CDR3 spells CSVGIPGRVEAFF. In DNA, the CDR3 is TGCAGCGTAGGAATCCCCGGGCGAGTTGAAGCTTTCTTT.

The rearrangement joins TRBV11-1 to TRBJ1-2; maybe TRBD1 (5 bases). CDR1 is SGHAT and CDR2 is FQDESV in the germline V gene (reference sequence). The V end lost 7 bases, the J end lost 8 bases, and 17 bases lay between the germline ends. The CDR3 totals 13 residues. DNA for the CDR3: TGTGCCAGCACGCCCTACGGGGGTTGGGGCTACACCTTC. This gives the protein CASTPYGGWGYTF.

The V and J genes are TRBV4-1 and TRBJ2-3; D not certain. The germline V and J ends were trimmed by 4 bases and 1 base, with 6 bases remaining between them. The length of the CDR3 is 13 residues. Germline V gene sequence: CDR1 MGHRA, CDR2 YSYEKL. This CDR3 reads CASSLLGTDTQYF. CDR3 nucleotide sequence: TGCGCCAGCAGCCTATTGGGCACAGATACGCAGTATTTT.